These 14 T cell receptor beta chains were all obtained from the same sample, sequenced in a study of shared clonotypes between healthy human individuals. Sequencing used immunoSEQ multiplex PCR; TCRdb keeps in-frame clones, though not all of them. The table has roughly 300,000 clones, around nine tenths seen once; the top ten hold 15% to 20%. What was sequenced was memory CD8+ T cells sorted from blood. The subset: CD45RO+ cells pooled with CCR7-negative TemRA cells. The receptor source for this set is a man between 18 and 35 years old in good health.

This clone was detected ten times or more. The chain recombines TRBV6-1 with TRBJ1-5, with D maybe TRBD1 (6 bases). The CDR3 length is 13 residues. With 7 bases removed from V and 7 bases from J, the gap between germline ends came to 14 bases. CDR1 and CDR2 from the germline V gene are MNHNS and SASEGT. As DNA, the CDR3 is TGTGCCAGCACCGGGGGGGGGCGCCAGCCCCAGCATTTT. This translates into CASTGGGRQPQHF.

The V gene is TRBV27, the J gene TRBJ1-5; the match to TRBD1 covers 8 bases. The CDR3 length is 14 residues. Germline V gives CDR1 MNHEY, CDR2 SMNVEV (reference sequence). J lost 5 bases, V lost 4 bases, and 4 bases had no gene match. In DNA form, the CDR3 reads TGTGCCAGCAGTTCCGGGACAGGCTATCAGCCCCAGCATTTT. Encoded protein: CASSSGTGYQPQHF.

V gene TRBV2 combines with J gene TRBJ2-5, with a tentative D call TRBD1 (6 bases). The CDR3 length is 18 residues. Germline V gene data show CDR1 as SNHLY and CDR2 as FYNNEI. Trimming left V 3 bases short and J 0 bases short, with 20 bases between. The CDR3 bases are TGTGCCAGCAGTGATTCACGGCAGGACAGCAATAACCAAGAGACCCAGTACTTC. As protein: CASSDSRQDSNNQETQYF.

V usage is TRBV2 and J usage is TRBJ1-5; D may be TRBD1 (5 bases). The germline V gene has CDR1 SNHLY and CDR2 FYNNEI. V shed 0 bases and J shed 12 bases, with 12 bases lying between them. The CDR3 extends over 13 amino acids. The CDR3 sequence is CASSEAAGPVQHF. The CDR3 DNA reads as TGTGCCAGCAGTGAAGCGGCGGGGCCCGTCCAGCATTTT.

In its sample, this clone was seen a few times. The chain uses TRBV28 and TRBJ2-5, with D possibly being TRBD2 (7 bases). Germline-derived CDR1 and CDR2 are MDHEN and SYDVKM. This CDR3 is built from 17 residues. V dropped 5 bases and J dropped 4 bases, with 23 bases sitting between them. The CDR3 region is CASSPTVRNREGETQYF. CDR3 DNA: TGTGCCAGCAGTCCCACCGTCCGAAACAGGGAGGGAGAGACCCAGTACTTC. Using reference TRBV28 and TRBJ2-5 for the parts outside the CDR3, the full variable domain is DVKVTQSSRYLVKRTGEKVFLECVQDMDHENMFWYRQDPGLGLRLIYFSYDVKMKEKGDIPEGYSVSREKKERFSLILESASTNQTSMYLCASSPTVRNREGETQYFGPGTRLLVL.

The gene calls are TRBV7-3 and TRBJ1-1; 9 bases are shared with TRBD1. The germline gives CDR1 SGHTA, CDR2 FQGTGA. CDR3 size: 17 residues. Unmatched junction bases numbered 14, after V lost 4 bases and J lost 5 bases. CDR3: CASSSGIHRGQGTEAFF. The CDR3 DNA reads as TGTGCCAGCAGCTCTGGGATCCACAGGGGGCAGGGTACTGAAGCTTTCTTT.

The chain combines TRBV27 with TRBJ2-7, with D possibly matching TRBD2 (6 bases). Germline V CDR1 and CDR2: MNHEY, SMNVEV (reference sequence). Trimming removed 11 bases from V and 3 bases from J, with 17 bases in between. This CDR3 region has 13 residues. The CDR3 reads CAGHGTPHYEQYF. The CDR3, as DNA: TGTGCCGGCCACGGGACTCCACACTACGAGCAGTACTTC.

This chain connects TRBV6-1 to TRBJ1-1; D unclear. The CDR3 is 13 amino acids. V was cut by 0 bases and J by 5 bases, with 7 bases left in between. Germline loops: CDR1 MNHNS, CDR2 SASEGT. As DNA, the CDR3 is TGTGCCAGCAGTGAAGCGTGGGAGACTGAAGCTTTCTTT. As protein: CASSEAWETEAFF.

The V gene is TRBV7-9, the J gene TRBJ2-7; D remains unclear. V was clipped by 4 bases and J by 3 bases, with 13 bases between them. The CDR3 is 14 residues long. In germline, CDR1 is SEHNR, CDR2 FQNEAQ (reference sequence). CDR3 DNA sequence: TGTGCCAGCAGCTCCCAATTACACAGCTACGAGCAGTACTTC. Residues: CASSSQLHSYEQYF.

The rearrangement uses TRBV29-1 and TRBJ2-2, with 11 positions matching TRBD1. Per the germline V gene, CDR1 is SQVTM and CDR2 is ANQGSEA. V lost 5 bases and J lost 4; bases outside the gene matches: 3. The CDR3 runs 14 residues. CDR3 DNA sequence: TGCAGCGTTTCCGGGACAGGGGGCACCGGGGAGCTGTTTTTT. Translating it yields CSVSGTGGTGELFF.

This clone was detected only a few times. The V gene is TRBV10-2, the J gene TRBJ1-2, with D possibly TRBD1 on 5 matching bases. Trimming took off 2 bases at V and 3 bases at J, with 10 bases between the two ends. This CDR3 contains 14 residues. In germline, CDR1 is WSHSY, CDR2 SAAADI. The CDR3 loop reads CASSEIGDYYGYTF. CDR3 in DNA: TGCGCCAGCAGTGAGATCGGGGACTACTATGGCTACACCTTC.

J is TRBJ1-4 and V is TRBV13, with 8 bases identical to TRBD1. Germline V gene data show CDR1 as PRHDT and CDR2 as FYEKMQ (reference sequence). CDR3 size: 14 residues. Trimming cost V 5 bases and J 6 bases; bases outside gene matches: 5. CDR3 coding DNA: TGTGCCAGCAGCACAGACAGGGGCGATGAAAAACTGTTTTTT. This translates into CASSTDRGDEKLFF. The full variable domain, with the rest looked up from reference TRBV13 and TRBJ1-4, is AAGVIQSPRHLIKEKRETATLKCYPIPRHDTVYWYQQGPGQDPQFLISFYEKMQSDKGSIPDRFSAQQFSDYHSELNMSSLELGDSALYFCASSTDRGDEKLFFGSGTQLSVL.

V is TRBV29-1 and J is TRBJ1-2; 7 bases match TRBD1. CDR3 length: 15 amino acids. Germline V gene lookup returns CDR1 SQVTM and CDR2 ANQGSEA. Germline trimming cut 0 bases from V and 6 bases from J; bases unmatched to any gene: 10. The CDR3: CSVEDPRQGWNGYTF. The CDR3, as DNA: TGCAGCGTTGAAGATCCCCGACAGGGATGGAATGGCTACACCTTC.

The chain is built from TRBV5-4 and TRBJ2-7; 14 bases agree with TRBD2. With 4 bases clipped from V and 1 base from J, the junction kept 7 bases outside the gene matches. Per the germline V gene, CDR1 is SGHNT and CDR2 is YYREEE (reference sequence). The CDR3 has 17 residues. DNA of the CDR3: TGTGCCAGCAGCCGGACGGGACTAGCGGGAGCGTCCTACGAGCAGTACTTC. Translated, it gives CASSRTGLAGASYEQYF. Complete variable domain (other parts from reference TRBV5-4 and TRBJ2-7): ETGVTQSPTHLIKTRGQQVTLRCSSQSGHNTVSWYQQALGQGPQFIFQYYREEENGRGNFPPRFSGLQFPNYSSELNVNALELDDSALYLCASSRTGLAGASYEQYFGPGTRLTVT.